This T cell receptor (beta chain) was recovered during a study of CD8 T cells in Susac syndrome. Germline V lookup: CDR1 GTSNPN, CDR2 SVGIG (reference sequence). V lost 2 bases to trimming and J lost 8 bases, with 24 bases between them. The CDR3 covers 17 residues. With random hexamers, roughly 0.5 to 1 ug RNA was reverse transcribed. A single record per CDR3 protein comes from TCRdb applying MiXCR to the immunoSEQ multiplex PCR reads. Of 73,000 or so distinct CDR3 sequences detected, approximately 94% appear once; the ten largest clones hold under 0.5%. Sequencing was carried out using CD8+ T cells from PBMCs. The receptor was isolated from a human donor with multiple sclerosis. The genes are TRBV30 and TRBJ1-4; D is possibly TRBD1 (5 bases). CDR3 residues: CAWSPDVGDPSGEKLFF. The CDR3, as DNA: TGTGCCTGGAGTCCCGACGTGGGGGACCCGTCGGGAGAAAAACTGTTTTTT.